Below are 20 T cell receptor beta chains sequenced from a single sample in a study of regulatory T cells in long-lasting Graves disease. Sample time point: newly diagnosed GD, antithyroid drugs for less than 3 months. RNA from PBMCs was the source of the TCR library. iRepertoire HTBI primers and Arm-PCR of CDR3 regions built TCR beta libraries. Each CDR3 protein gets one entry after TCRdb re-called the multiplex PCR reads with MiXCR. The data hold about 620,000 distinct CDR3 sequences, with 15% to 20% observed a single time. The data also belong to a second study, concerning T cells in Graves' hyperthyroidism and ophthalmopathy.

The source material was peripheral blood mononuclear cells (PBMCs), sampled at new diagnosis, from a patient treated with antithyroid drugs. The receptors come from a young woman with Graves disease.

For this clonotype: A clone one base away is much larger, so this may be a read error. This sequence joins TRBV2 and TRBJ2-1; possibly TRBD2 for D (6 bases). The CDR3 sequence is 14 residues long. Per the germline V gene, CDR1 is SNHLY and CDR2 is FYNNEI. Trimming pared 8 bases from V and 10 bases from J, leaving 21 bases between. The CDR3 reads CASDRAGSSYEQFF. The CDR3 DNA sequence: TGTGCCAGCGACCGGGCGGGGTCCTCCTACGAGCAGTTCTTC.

The gene calls are TRBV6-1 and TRBJ2-7, with D perhaps TRBD2 (5 bases). Trimming left V 0 bases short and J 7 bases short, with 16 bases between. CDR3 length equals 15 residues. Germline assignment: CDR1 MNHNS and CDR2 SASEGT. The CDR3 bases are TGTGCCAGCAGTGAAGCTCCCGCGGGTCCATGGGAGCAGTACTTC. It codes for CASSEAPAGPWEQYF.

This clonotype was recorded many times. The J gene is TRBJ2-7, the V gene TRBV10-3, with 8 positions matching TRBD2. With 6 bases clipped from V and 2 bases from J, the junction kept 6 bases outside the gene matches. The CDR3 has 14 amino acids. Germline CDR1 ENHRY, CDR2 SYGVKD. CDR3 nucleotides: TGTGCCATCAGGGGAGCGGGAGACCCCTACGAGCAGTACTTC. The encoded protein is CAIRGAGDPYEQYF.

This clonotype showed up many times. The V call is TRBV7-9, the J call TRBJ1-1; no reliable D call. The V end was cut by 2 bases, the J end by 4 bases, with 8 bases between. The germline V gene encodes CDR1 SEHNR and CDR2 FQNEAQ (reference sequence). This CDR3 comprises 13 residues. The CDR3 DNA sequence: TGTGCCAGCAGCTTATTGCAGACCACTGAAGCTTTCTTT. Its translation: CASSLLQTTEAFF.

The chain combines TRBV29-1 with TRBJ1-1, with TRBD1 as a possible D gene (6 bases). Germline V lookup: CDR1 SQVTM, CDR2 ANQGSEA. The V end lost 6 bases, the J end lost 11 bases, and 19 bases lay between the germline ends. CDR3 size: 12 residues. The DNA for the CDR3 is TGCAGCGTCGCCCCGGGACAACAGGAGGCTTTCTTT. Translated: CSVAPGQQEAFF. The full variable domain, its missing parts supplied by reference TRBV29-1 and TRBJ1-1, is SAVISQKPSRDICQRGTSLTIQCQVDSQVTMMFWYRQQPGQSLTLIATANQGSEATYESGFVIDKFPISRPNLTFSTLTVSNMSPEDSSIYLCSVAPGQQEAFFGQGTRLTVV.

This clonotype showed up many times. The chain joins TRBV27 to TRBJ1-6; the D gene is possibly TRBD1 (5 bases). From germline, CDR1 is MNHEY and CDR2 SMNVEV (reference sequence). The V end was cut by 0 bases, the J end by 9 bases, with 12 bases between. The CDR3 is 15 amino acids. The CDR3 DNA is TGTGCCAGCAGTTTATCGGGGCAGGGAGGTTCACCCCTCCACTTT. It encodes CASSLSGQGGSPLHF.

With regard to this clonotype: Germline and junction disagree at one end, which may indicate a read error. The chain combines TRBV3-1 with TRBJ2-1, with D maybe TRBD2 (5 bases). CDR1 is LGHDT and CDR2 is YNNKEL in the germline V gene (reference sequence). This CDR3 is 16 amino acids long. In nucleotides, the CDR3 is TGTGCCAGCAGCCCCCGGACTCCTCCGCCCTACACTGAGCAGTTCTTC. Translated, it gives CASSPRTPPPYTEQFF.

The chain employs TRBV12-3 or TRBV12-4 and TRBJ1-2, with a possible D match to TRBD1 (6 bases). The germline V and J ends were trimmed by 7 bases and 2 bases, with 14 bases remaining between them. The CDR3 extends over 14 amino acids. Here the CDR3 DNA reads TGTGCCAGCACCAAGGGGGGGCCAAACTATGGCTACACCTTC. It encodes CASTKGGPNYGYTF.

V gene TRBV5-1 combines with J gene TRBJ1-4; TRBD1 is a possible D gene (5 bases). This CDR3 spans 16 amino acids. Germline V gives CDR1 SGHRS, CDR2 YFSETQ. V gave up 0 bases and J gave up 2 bases, with 11 bases separating them. As DNA, the CDR3 is TGCGCCAGCAGCTTGGTCCCAGGGACTACTAATGAAAAACTGTTTTTT. Its translation is CASSLVPGTTNEKLFF.

This sequence joins TRBV12-3 or TRBV12-4 and TRBJ1-5; unclear D gene. This CDR3 is 14 amino acids long. V gave up 6 bases and J gave up 5 bases, with 14 bases separating them. The CDR3 loop is CASSSVRSHQPQHF. As DNA, the CDR3 is TGTGCCAGCAGCTCGGTCAGGTCTCATCAGCCCCAGCATTTT.

This clonotype appeared once. The CDR3 reads CASRDGSPEAFF. In DNA, the CDR3 is TGTGCCAGCAGAGACGGATCTCCTGAAGCTTTCTTT. The chain combines TRBV2 with TRBJ1-1; no reliable D call. The CDR3 spans 12 residues. V was trimmed by 6 bases and J by 6 bases, leaving 11 bases between them. Looked up from germline, CDR1 is SNHLY and CDR2 is FYNNEI.

This clonotype occurred many times. The chain is built from TRBV28 and TRBJ1-4, with 8 bases lining up with TRBD1. The CDR3 sequence is 15 residues long. J gave up 11 bases and V 1 base, and 9 bases lay outside the gene matches. Germline V gives CDR1 MDHEN, CDR2 SYDVKM. CDR3 in DNA: TGTGCCAGCAGTTTATTTGGACAGGGCGGATCGAAACTGTTTTTT. Its translation is CASSLFGQGGSKLFF.

This clonotype was found many times. CDR3 in DNA: TGTGCCACCAGCCCCGACAGGGTGAACACCGGGGAGCTGTTTTTT. Translated: CATSPDRVNTGELFF. The J gene is TRBJ2-2, the V gene TRBV15, with 7 bases aligning to TRBD1. Germline V lookup: CDR1 LNHNV, CDR2 YYDKDF (reference sequence). V trimming: 5 bases; J trimming: 1 base; junction bases outside the gene matches: 4. CDR3 length: 15 residues.

Ten or more counts support this clonotype. The genes are TRBV28 and TRBJ1-1, with D perhaps matching TRBD1 (5 bases). V dropped 3 bases and J dropped 0 bases, with 17 bases sitting between them. CDR1 and CDR2 (germline): MDHEN, SYDVKM. The CDR3 runs to 17 residues. CDR3 in amino acids: CASSFPGQGIMNTEAFF. As DNA, the CDR3 is TGTGCCAGCAGTTTTCCAGGGCAGGGAATCATGAACACTGAAGCTTTCTTT.

In its sample, this clonotype was seen many times. The rearrangement joins TRBV6-1 to TRBJ2-3, with 10 bases fitting TRBD1. Trimming removed 8 bases from V and 3 bases from J; junction bases left unmatched: 8. CDR3 length: 15 amino acids. Germline V gives CDR1 MNHNS, CDR2 SASEGT. Here the CDR3 reads CASGLMGQGTDTQYF. DNA of the CDR3: TGTGCCAGCGGGTTGATGGGACAGGGGACAGATACGCAGTATTTT.

This clonotype came up many times. V usage is TRBV7-9 and J usage is TRBJ2-1, with D unclear. Trimming left V 5 bases short and J 7 bases short, with 12 bases between. Germline V gene data show CDR1 as SEHNR and CDR2 as FQNEAQ (reference sequence). This CDR3 region has 13 residues. CDR3 DNA: TGTGCCAGCAGCCATCGCATTCTGAATGAGCAGTTCTTC. Translating it yields CASSHRILNEQFF.

The V call is TRBV6-2 or TRBV6-3, the J call TRBJ2-1, with D perhaps assigned TRBD1 or TRBD2 (7 bases each). The length of the CDR3 is 17 residues. V was cut by 6 bases and J by 2 bases, with 20 bases left in between. CDR1 is MNHEY and CDR2 is SVGEGT in the germline V gene. CDR3 sequence reads: CASSRINQGGAYNEQFF. For the CDR3, the DNA is TGTGCCAGCAGCCGAATAAATCAGGGGGGGGCCTACAATGAGCAGTTCTTC.

In this sample, this clonotype turned up many times. The chain employs TRBV6-2 or TRBV6-3 and TRBJ1-1; the match to TRBD1 covers 8 bases. Germline V gene lookup returns CDR1 MNHEY and CDR2 SVGEGT. The CDR3 has 19 amino acids. Trimming removed 0 bases from V and 0 bases from J; junction bases left unmatched: 12. CDR3 sequence (DNA): TGTGCCAGCAGTTACTCCGCCGGTCCCAGGGGGCGGTTGAACACTGAAGCTTTCTTT. Translated, it gives CASSYSAGPRGRLNTEAFF.

This clonotype was seen repeatedly, ten times or more. The chain combines TRBV28 with TRBJ1-2; D gene unclear. Per the germline V gene, CDR1 is MDHEN and CDR2 is SYDVKM. Trimming pared 8 bases from V and 4 bases from J, leaving 26 bases between. The CDR3 is 17 residues long. The CDR3 loop reads CASHTRKGPGGLYGYTF. CDR3 bases: TGTGCCAGCCACACTAGAAAAGGGCCCGGAGGCCTCTATGGCTACACCTTC.

This clonotype was counted ten times or more. This chain joins TRBV20-1 and TRBJ2-5; perhaps TRBD2 as D (6 bases). There are 14 residues in the CDR3. The ends were cut back, 3 bases at V and 3 bases at J, with 14 bases in the middle. The germline CDR1 and CDR2 sequences are DFQATT and SNEGSKA (reference sequence). The CDR3 here is CSASVRGKEETQYF. In DNA form, the CDR3 reads TGCAGTGCTAGCGTCCGGGGGAAAGAAGAGACCCAGTACTTC.